The 2 T cell receptor beta chains given below trace back to one sample, sequenced in a study of PD-1 blockade in mismatch repair-deficient tumors. Some clones are missing from TCRdb's copy, which holds only in-frame ones; the method was immunoSEQ multiplex PCR. In the table there are tens of thousands of clones, over 80% of which are singletons. The starting material was PBMCs, obtained roughly 39 weeks after starting pembrolizumab. The source is an adult with mismatch repair-deficient cancer.

This chain uses TRBV7-3 with TRBJ2-2; 8 nucleotides match TRBD2. After removal of 5 bases from V and 6 bases from J, the junction contained 8 bases not matched to a gene. The length of the CDR3 is 15 residues. The germline V gene encodes CDR1 SGHTA and CDR2 FQGTGA. This CDR3 reads CASSPGGLGAGELFF. The DNA of the CDR3 is TGTGCCAGCAGCCCGGGGGGACTAGGGGCCGGGGAGCTGTTTTTT.

The genes are TRBV7-9 and TRBJ2-7; 7 bases fit TRBD2. Germline trimming cut 5 bases from V and 2 bases from J; bases unmatched to any gene: 9. The CDR3 sequence is 15 residues long. Germline V lookup: CDR1 SEHNR, CDR2 FQNEAQ (reference sequence). CDR3 DNA: TGTGCCAGCAGCCCTCGCCAGCGGGACCCCTACGAGCAGTACTTC. Protein: CASSPRQRDPYEQYF. Full variable domain (rest looked up from reference TRBV7-9 and TRBJ2-7): DTGVSQNPRHKITKRGQNVTFRCDPISEHNRLYWYRQTLGQGPEFLTYFQNEAQLEKSRLLSDRFSAERPKGSFSTLEIQRTEQGDSAMYLCASSPRQRDPYEQYFGPGTRLTVT.